The 26 T cell receptor beta chains below were found in one sample sequenced in a study of blood T cell repertoires in COVID-19. Generated by immunoSEQ multiplex PCR, the TCRdb table keeps only in-frame clones and is missing some. The sample records some 250,000 clones, more than 75% being singletons. The sequencing input was PBMCs or T cells enriched from blood (not recorded which). The receptors here all came from a woman in her thirties or forties with acute COVID-19.

The chain is built from TRBV10-3 and TRBJ2-2, with 11 bases fitting TRBD1. CDR1 is ENHRY and CDR2 is SYGVKD in the germline V gene. Losses at the gene ends were 4 bases for V and 5 bases for J; bases not matched to a gene: 6. The CDR3 has 16 residues. CDR3 sequence (DNA): TGTGCCATCAGTGCCCAGGACAGGGGGCGAACCGGGGAGCTGTTTTTT. It translates to CAISAQDRGRTGELFF.

This chain connects TRBV7-8 to TRBJ2-7; 8 bases are shared with TRBD1. V gave up 7 bases and J gave up 1 base; unmatched junction bases: 3. The CDR3 runs 13 residues. CDR1 and CDR2 (germline): SGHVS, FQNEAQ. This chain's CDR3 is CASKDRASYEQYF. The CDR3 DNA is TGTGCCAGCAAGGACAGGGCGTCCTACGAGCAGTACTTC.

This chain links TRBV7-3 with TRBJ2-7, with 10 nucleotides matching TRBD2. The V gene end was trimmed by 5 bases and the J gene end by 1 base; junction bases not matched to a gene: 2. The CDR3 is 14 residues long. Germline V lookup: CDR1 SGHTA, CDR2 FQGTGA. Here the CDR3 reads CASSPTSGSYEQYF. DNA of the CDR3: TGTGCCAGCAGCCCGACTAGCGGGTCCTACGAGCAGTACTTC.

A few counts support this clone. The chain has TRBV24-1 and TRBJ2-1, with 7 bases identical to TRBD2. Germline V gives CDR1 KGHDR, CDR2 SFDVKD. Unmatched junction bases numbered 14, after V lost 9 bases and J lost 7 bases. The CDR3 has 15 residues. For the CDR3, the DNA is TGTGCCACCGTTAGCCAGCGGGAATCGAATAATGAGCAGTTCTTC. Its protein is CATVSQRESNNEQFF.

This chain connects TRBV11-2 to TRBJ2-3; TRBD2 agrees at 12 bases. Looked up from germline, CDR1 is SGHAT and CDR2 is FQNNGV. V gave up 0 bases and J gave up 4 bases; unmatched junction bases: 5. The CDR3 sequence is 17 residues long. The DNA of the CDR3 is TGTGCCAGCAGCTTAGAGTTACTAGCGGGAGGATCAGATACGCAGTATTTT. Protein sequence: CASSLELLAGGSDTQYF.

The rearrangement links TRBV11-3 to TRBJ2-3; 13 bases align to TRBD2. Germline lookup yields CDR1 SGHNT and CDR2 YENEEA. Germline trimming cut 5 bases from V and 14 bases from J; bases unmatched to any gene: 4. This CDR3 is 12 amino acids long. The CDR3 loop is CASSQGTSGVYF. The CDR3 DNA follows: TGTGCCAGCAGCCAGGGGACTAGCGGGGTGTATTTT.

The chain uses TRBV3-1 (or the pseudogene TRBV3-2) and TRBJ2-5, with TRBD2 identical over 9 bases. The CDR3 totals 16 residues. Unmatched junction bases numbered 11, after V lost 4 bases and J lost 5 bases. The germline CDR1 and CDR2 sequences are LGHDT and YNNKEL (reference sequence). This CDR3 reads CASSLMASGMGETQYF. The DNA for the CDR3 is TGTGCCAGCAGCCTTATGGCTAGCGGGATGGGGGAGACCCAGTACTTC.

The CDR3, as DNA: TGTGCCAGCAGCTTGGGTGGGACATCGAACACTGAAGCTTTCTTT. Translating it yields CASSLGGTSNTEAFF. This sequence joins TRBV7-9 and TRBJ1-1; D is perhaps TRBD1 (6 bases). The ends were cut back, 3 bases at V and 1 base at J, with 12 bases in the middle. The CDR3 is made up of 15 amino acids. Germline CDR1 and CDR2: SEHNR and FQNEAQ (reference sequence).

V usage is TRBV5-6 and J usage is TRBJ1-4; 12 nucleotides align to TRBD1. Trimming cost V 5 bases and J 4 bases; bases outside gene matches: 15. The CDR3 is made up of 19 amino acids. Germline CDR1 and CDR2: SGHDT and YYEEEE. This chain's CDR3 is CASSRLEPGQGAFNEKLFF. CDR3 in DNA: TGTGCCAGCAGTAGACTGGAACCGGGACAGGGGGCGTTTAATGAAAAACTGTTTTTT.

V gene TRBV11-2 combines with J gene TRBJ2-1, with D tentatively TRBD2 (5 bases). Germline values: CDR1 SGHAT, CDR2 FQNNGV. The CDR3 is 13 amino acids. V dropped 1 base and J dropped 10 bases, with 11 bases sitting between them. Written as DNA, the CDR3 is TGTGCCAGCAGCTTAGGGGCCGGGGTAGAGCAGTTCTTC. Its protein product is CASSLGAGVEQFF.

The chain links TRBV7-6 to TRBJ2-2; 7 bases map to TRBD2. Germline assignment: CDR1 SGHVS and CDR2 FNYEAQ. V trimming: 4 bases; J trimming: 5 bases; junction bases outside the gene matches: 7. CDR3 length equals 15 residues. The CDR3 region is CASSSGGSRTGELFF. DNA of the CDR3: TGTGCCAGCAGCTCCGGCGGGAGTAGGACCGGGGAGCTGTTTTTT.

The chain recombines TRBV11-3 with TRBJ2-1; D may be TRBD2 (5 bases). In germline, CDR1 is SGHNT, CDR2 YENEEA. This CDR3 is 17 amino acids long. Trimming took 5 bases from V and 1 from J, leaving 18 bases between them. The chain's CDR3 is CASSAPGFRGSYNEQFF. The CDR3 nucleotides read TGTGCCAGCAGCGCTCCGGGGTTTCGGGGATCCTACAATGAGCAGTTCTTC. Based on the CDR3 plus reference TRBV11-3 and TRBJ2-1, the full variable domain is EAGVVQSPRYKIIEKKQPVAFWCNPISGHNTLYWYLQNLGQGPELLIRYENEEAVDDSQLPKDRFSAERLKGVDSTLKIQPAELGDSAVYLCASSAPGFRGSYNEQFFGPGTRLTVL.

The V call is TRBV28, the J call TRBJ1-1, with D unresolved. The CDR3 is 15 amino acids. The germline CDR1 and CDR2 sequences are MDHEN and SYDVKM. V gave up 2 bases and J gave up 2 bases, with 12 bases separating them. CDR3 protein: CASSLRSEVNTEAFF. CDR3 coding DNA: TGTGCCAGCAGTTTACGGTCAGAGGTAAACACTGAAGCTTTCTTT.

The gene calls are TRBV12-3 or TRBV12-4 and TRBJ2-7; no definite D call. The CDR3 spans 12 residues. V was cut by 1 base and J by 6 bases, with 7 bases left in between. The CDR3 region has the DNA TGTGCCAGCAGTTTAGGAGAGTTCGAGCAGTACTTC. It specifies CASSLGEFEQYF.

The rearrangement joins TRBV14 to TRBJ2-7; TRBD2 aligns across 7 bases. J gave up 2 bases and V 0 bases, and 10 bases lay outside the gene matches. This CDR3 has 17 residues. Germline lookup yields CDR1 SGHDN and CDR2 FVKESK. DNA for the CDR3: TGTGCCAGCAGCCAAGATCTGGGCGGGACTAAAACCTACGAGCAGTACTTC. It translates to CASSQDLGGTKTYEQYF.

The chain couples TRBV27 to TRBJ2-3; D not resolved. Trimming took 1 base from V and 4 from J, leaving 6 bases between them. This CDR3 has 13 residues. Germline V gene sequence: CDR1 MNHEY, CDR2 SMNVEV (reference sequence). The CDR3 region has the DNA TGTGCCAGCAGTTTATATGAGGCAGATACGCAGTATTTT. Residues: CASSLYEADTQYF.

The chain joins TRBV27 to TRBJ2-3; D call uncertain. In germline, CDR1 is MNHEY, CDR2 SMNVEV (reference sequence). Trimming took 2 bases from V and 1 from J, leaving 10 bases between them. There are 15 residues in the CDR3. CDR3 in amino acids: CASSLTVAGTDTQYF. The DNA for the CDR3 is TGTGCCAGCAGTTTAACGGTCGCGGGCACAGATACGCAGTATTTT.

The chain combines TRBV6-6 with TRBJ2-3; tentative D call: TRBD2 (6 bases). The germline V and J ends were trimmed by 8 bases and 7 bases, with 13 bases remaining between them. The CDR3 consists of 12 residues. Germline V CDR1 and CDR2: MNHNY, SVGAGI (reference sequence). The CDR3 DNA sequence: TGTGCCAGCGGAGGCGGGAAGCATACGCAGTATTTT. Residues: CASGGGKHTQYF.

The genes are TRBV5-1 and TRBJ1-4; unclear D gene. CDR1 is SGHRS and CDR2 is YFSETQ in the germline V gene. This CDR3 is 14 amino acids long. With 0 bases removed from V and 10 bases from J, the gap between germline ends came to 13 bases. In DNA, the CDR3 is TGCGCCAGCAGCTTGGGACCGCCGGAGGGAAAACTGTTTTTT. Encoded protein: CASSLGPPEGKLFF.

The chain uses TRBV5-1 and TRBJ2-5, with 10 positions matching TRBD1. V lost 4 bases, J lost 5 bases, and 2 bases stayed unmatched. The CDR3 spans 13 residues. CDR1 is SGHRS and CDR2 is YFSETQ in the germline V gene. CDR3 DNA sequence: TGCGCCAGCAGCAGGGACAGGGGTGAGACCCAGTACTTC. This gives the protein CASSRDRGETQYF.

The chain carries TRBV28 and TRBJ1-2; D remains unclear. The CDR3 length is 15 residues. V lost 7 bases and J lost 0, with 15 bases in between. Per germline, CDR1 MDHEN and CDR2 SYDVKM. CDR3 bases: TGTGCCAGCACCCTGGTACGGCTAGCTAACTATGGCTACACCTTC. Translating gives CASTLVRLANYGYTF.

The chain combines TRBV5-5 with TRBJ1-6; TRBD1 agrees at 7 bases. Losses at the gene ends were 4 bases for V and 11 bases for J; bases not matched to a gene: 12. The length of the CDR3 is 15 residues. Germline values: CDR1 SGHKS, CDR2 YYEKEE (reference sequence). In DNA, the CDR3 is TGTGCCAGCAGCGCACGACAGGGTCAAATCCCACCCCTCCACTTT. It is translated as CASSARQGQIPPLHF. Full variable domain (outside the CDR3, taken from reference TRBV5-5 and TRBJ1-6): DAGVTQSPTHLIKTRGQQVTLRCSPISGHKSVSWYQQVLGQGPQFIFQYYEKEERGRGNFPDRFSARQFPNYSSELNVNALLLGDSALYLCASSARQGQIPPLHFGNGTRLTVT.

This clone has a single count. DNA of the CDR3: TGTGCCAGCAGCTTGGCGGACAGTCGAACTGAAGCTTTCTTT. Its protein is CASSLADSRTEAFF. This chain links TRBV5-5 with TRBJ1-1; a weak D match, TRBD1 (6 bases). This CDR3 has 14 residues. With 0 bases removed from V and 5 bases from J, the gap between germline ends came to 11 bases. Germline assignment: CDR1 SGHKS and CDR2 YYEKEE (reference sequence).

The V and J genes are TRBV24-1 and TRBJ2-7, with 16 bases matching TRBD2. V shed 1 base and J 3 bases; nucleotides not matched to a gene: 17. The CDR3 is 22 amino acids. Germline CDR1 reads KGHDR; CDR2 reads SFDVKD. For the CDR3, the DNA is TGTGCCACCAGTGATTTACGAAATACCGGGACTAGCGGGAGGGCCGTTATCTACGAGCAGTACTTC. Translating gives CATSDLRNTGTSGRAVIYEQYF.

This chain joins TRBV5-1 and TRBJ2-5, with D possibly being TRBD1 (5 bases). Germline CDR1 SGHRS, CDR2 YFSETQ. V lost 0 bases, J lost 5 bases, and 11 bases lay in between. The CDR3 contains 14 residues. CDR3 loop: CASSLEAAGETQYF. The CDR3 DNA follows: TGCGCCAGCAGCTTGGAGGCGGCAGGGGAGACCCAGTACTTC. Drawing the rest from reference TRBV5-1 and TRBJ2-5, the complete variable domain is KAGVTQTPRYLIKTRGQQVTLSCSPISGHRSVSWYQQTPGQGLQFLFEYFSETQRNKGNFPGRFSGRQFSNSRSEMNVSTLELGDSALYLCASSLEAAGETQYFGPGTRLLVL.

In the case of this clone: At one of its ends the junction is not consistent with the germline gene, which may arise from a read error. The chain combines TRBV3-1 (or the pseudogene TRBV3-2) with TRBJ2-7; 12 positions match TRBD2. Germline V gives CDR1 LGHDT, CDR2 YNNKEL (reference sequence). The CDR3 is 14 amino acids. DNA of the CDR3: TGTGCCAGCAGCCTATCGACTAGCGGGAGTAGTTTTGCCTTC. Its translation: CASSLSTSGSSFAF.